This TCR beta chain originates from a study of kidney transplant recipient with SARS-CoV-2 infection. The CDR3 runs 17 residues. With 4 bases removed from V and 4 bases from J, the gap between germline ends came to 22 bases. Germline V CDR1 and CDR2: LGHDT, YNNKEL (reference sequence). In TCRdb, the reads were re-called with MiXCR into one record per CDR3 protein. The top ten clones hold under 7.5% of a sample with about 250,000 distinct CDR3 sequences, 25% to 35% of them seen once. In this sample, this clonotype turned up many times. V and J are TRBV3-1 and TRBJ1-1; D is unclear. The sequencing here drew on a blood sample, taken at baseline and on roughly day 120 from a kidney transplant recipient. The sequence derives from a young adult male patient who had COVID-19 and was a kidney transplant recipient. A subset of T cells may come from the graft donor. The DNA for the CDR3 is TGTGCCAGCAGCCGCTTTGCTCCCATTTCAATTCGCACTGAAGCTTTCTTT. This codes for CASSRFAPISIRTEAFF.